The 5 T cell receptor beta chains in this list originate from one sample, sequenced in a study of T cells in Graves' hyperthyroidism and ophthalmopathy. TCR beta CDR3 regions were amplified from RNA. The HTBI set primed first-round TCR CDR3 RT-PCR. TCRdb re-derived calls from the multiplex PCR reads in MiXCR, one entry per CDR3 protein. The table records approximately 610,000 distinct CDR3 sequences, about 15% of them present only once. Sequencing was carried out using blood. These receptor sequences come from a woman in her forties with Graves' ophthalmopathy.

This clonotype was observed at least ten times. The V call is TRBV15, the J call TRBJ2-5; D remains ambiguous. V lost 0 bases and J lost 5, with 13 bases in between. The CDR3 has 15 amino acids. Germline CDR1 is LNHNV and CDR2 is YYDKDF (reference sequence). The CDR3 DNA is TGTGCCACCAGCAGAGAACGAATTTTGGCGGAGACCCAGTACTTC. Protein: CATSRERILAETQYF.

The chain links TRBV20-1 to TRBJ2-7, with unresolved D. The CDR3 contains 13 residues. Germline CDR1 DFQATT, CDR2 SNEGSKA (reference sequence). V lost 0 bases and J lost 5, with 11 bases in between. CDR3 protein: CSARELRSDEQYF. DNA of the CDR3: TGCAGTGCTAGAGAGTTACGATCCGACGAGCAGTACTTC.

This clonotype was counted ten times or more. This sequence joins TRBV6-2 or TRBV6-3 and TRBJ1-2, with 7 bases aligning to TRBD1. Germline V CDR1 and CDR2: MNHEY, SVGEGT. Trimming cost V 2 bases and J 6 bases; bases outside gene matches: 6. There are 14 residues in the CDR3. CDR3 in amino acids: CASSYPRTGHGYTF. Written as DNA, the CDR3 is TGTGCCAGCAGTTACCCTAGGACAGGTCATGGCTACACCTTC.

This clonotype appeared a few times. This chain links TRBV4-3 with TRBJ2-5, with D possibly matching TRBD2 (6 bases). The CDR3 has 14 residues. The germline V and J ends were trimmed by 3 bases and 4 bases, with 12 bases remaining between them. Germline CDR1 reads LGHNA; CDR2 reads YSLEER. The CDR3 DNA sequence: TGCGCCAGCAGCCAGTCGGTAGCGGCAGAGACCCAGTACTTC. Amino acid sequence: CASSQSVAAETQYF.

In this sample, this clonotype turned up a few times. The chain has TRBV5-1 and TRBJ2-2, with 9 bases that match TRBD1. Germline assignment: CDR1 SGHRS and CDR2 YFSETQ. V dropped 3 bases and J dropped 9; count of bases not matched to a gene: 6. The CDR3 is 14 amino acids. The CDR3 region has the DNA TGCGCCAGCAGCTCCGGGACAGGGCTGCGGGAGCTGTTTTTT. Residues: CASSSGTGLRELFF.